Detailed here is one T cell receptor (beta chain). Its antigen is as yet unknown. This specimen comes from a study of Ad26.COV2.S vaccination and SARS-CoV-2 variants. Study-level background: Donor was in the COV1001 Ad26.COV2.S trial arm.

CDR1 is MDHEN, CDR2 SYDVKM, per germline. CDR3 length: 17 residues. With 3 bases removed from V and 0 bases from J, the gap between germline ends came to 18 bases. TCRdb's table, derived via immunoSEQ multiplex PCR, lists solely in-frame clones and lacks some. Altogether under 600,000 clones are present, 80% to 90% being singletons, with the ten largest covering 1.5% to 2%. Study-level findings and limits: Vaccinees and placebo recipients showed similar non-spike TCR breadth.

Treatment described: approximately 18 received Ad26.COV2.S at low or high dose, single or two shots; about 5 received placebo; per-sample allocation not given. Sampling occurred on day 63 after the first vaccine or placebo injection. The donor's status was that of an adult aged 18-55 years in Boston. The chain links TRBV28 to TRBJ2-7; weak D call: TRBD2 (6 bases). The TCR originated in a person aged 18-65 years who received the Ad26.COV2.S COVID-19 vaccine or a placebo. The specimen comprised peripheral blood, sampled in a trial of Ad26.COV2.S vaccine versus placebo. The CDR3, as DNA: TGTGCCAGCAGTTTTAATATTGGGACTGGATCCTCCTACGAGCAGTACTTC. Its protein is CASSFNIGTGSSYEQYF.